Listed below are T cell receptor beta chains from one sample, sequenced in a study of T cell responses to AZD1222 COVID-19 vaccine. Only in-frame clones appear in the TCRdb table, and some are missing; sequencing was by immunoSEQ multiplex PCR. The data show roughly 150,000 clones, around 93% seen once. The input for sequencing was peripheral blood, taken on day 0 of AZD1222 vaccination. Source of these receptors: an adult in good health. Both conserved end residues are part of each CDR3. A D gene is named only where the DNA matches it firmly. Clone size is stated in some rows and not others, as once, few, many or a class when expanded.

>NA|TRBV28|NA|TRBJ2-1
TGTGCCAGCAGTTTATCGACTATCTACAATGAGCAGTTCTTC
CASSLSTIYNEQFF
>NA|TRBV28|NA|TRBJ2-6
TGTGCCAGCAGTTTCGGGGATCCTGGGGCCAACGTCCTGACTTTC
CASSFGDPGANVLTF
>TRBD1|TRBV28|NA|TRBJ1-1
TGTGCCAGCAGTTTCCCCGGGACAGAGCTAAACACTGAAGCTTTCTTT
CASSFPGTELNTEAFF
>NA|TRBV3-1/TRBV3-2|NA|TRBJ2-5
TGTGCCAGCAGCCACAGGAGGGAGACCCAGTACTTC
CASSHRRETQYF
>TRBD1|TRBV28|once|TRBJ1-4
TGTGCCAGCAGCCGCTACAGGGGGACCTCACTCCTTAATGAAAAACTGTTTTTT
CASSRYRGTSLLNEKLFF
>NA|TRBV30|NA|TRBJ1-1
TGTGCCTGGAACCCGGGACTTGAGGGCCGAGCTTTCTTT
CAWNPGLEGRAFF
>NA|TRBV2|NA|TRBJ2-1
TGTGCCAGCAGGGGATACGGGCGCAATGAGCAGTTCTTC
CASRGYGRNEQFF
>NA|TRBV28|NA|TRBJ2-3
TGTGCCAGCAGTCACTCCTTAATCGGAGGGAGCACAGATACGCAGTATTTT
CASSHSLIGGSTDTQYF
>NA|TRBV18|NA|TRBJ2-3
TGTGCCAGCTCACTAGGAACAGGGGGGGCAGATACGCAGTATTTT
CASSLGTGGADTQYF
>NA|TRBV28|NA|TRBJ1-1
TGTGCCAGCAGCTTTTCGGGCGGGGGTAGCACTGAAGCTTTCTTT
CASSFSGGGSTEAFF
>TRBD1|TRBV19|once|TRBJ2-5
TGTGCCAGTAGGGACAGGGGGCGCGGGGAGACCCAGTACTTC
CASRDRGRGETQYF
>NA|TRBV20-1|NA|TRBJ2-2
TGCAGTGCTAGTCGGGCGGGCCTCGACACCGGGGAGCTGTTTTTT
CSASRAGLDTGELFF
>TRBD2|TRBV29-1|NA|TRBJ2-7
TGCAGCGTCACTAGCGGGGGCTCCTACGAGCAGTACTTC
CSVTSGGSYEQYF
>NA|TRBV3-1/TRBV3-2|NA|TRBJ2-7
TGTGCCAGCAGCCAAGACGGGACGGCTCGTTCCTACGAGCAGTACTTC
CASSQDGTARSYEQYF
>NA|TRBV5-4|NA|TRBJ2-3
TGTGCCAGCAGCCCAACCCATAGCCCTGGGGACCCCCAAAGGACAGATACGCAGTATTTT
CASSPTHSPGDPQRTDTQYF
>NA|TRBV10-1|few|TRBJ2-7
TGCGCCAGCAGTCCAGGGAAGACCTACGAGCAGTACTTC
CASSPGKTYEQYF
>TRBD1|TRBV30|NA|TRBJ1-5
TGTGCCTGGAGTGTGCAGGGGGTCCAGCCCCAGCATTTT
CAWSVQGVQPQHF
>TRBD1|TRBV20-1|NA|TRBJ1-5
TGCAGTGCTAGTCCCGGGACAGGGTTCAATCAGCCCCAGCATTTT
CSASPGTGFNQPQHF
>NA|TRBV5-4|once|TRBJ2-3
TGTGCCAGCAGCCTATCCGGTACGAATACGCAGTATTTT
CASSLSGTNTQYF
>NA|TRBV4-2|NA|TRBJ2-1
TGTGCCAGCAGCTTCGCGGGGAGCTCCTACAATGAGCAGTTCTTC
CASSFAGSSYNEQFF
>TRBD2|TRBV3-1/TRBV3-2|NA|TRBJ2-4
TGTGCCAGCAGCCAAGGCGGGAGGTACGGCATTCAGTACTTC
CASSQGGRYGIQYF
>NA|TRBV7-8|few|TRBJ1-5
TGTGCCAGCAGCTTAGTAGGTATTTATCAGCCCCAGCATTTT
CASSLVGIYQPQHF
>NA|TRBV6-4|NA|TRBJ2-3
TGTGCCAGCAGTGACTCGGGACTGCTTACAGATACGCAGTATTTT
CASSDSGLLTDTQYF
>NA|TRBV2|NA|TRBJ2-7
TGTGCCAGCAGTGAACAATCCTACGAGCAGTACTTC
CASSEQSYEQYF
>NA|TRBV7-3|NA|TRBJ1-2
TGTGCCAGCAGCTTAACTGGCTCTAACTATGGCTACACCTTC
CASSLTGSNYGYTF
>NA|TRBV11-3|NA|TRBJ2-3
TGTGCCAGCAGTTCCGGGACTGCCGCAGATACGCAGTATTTT
CASSSGTAADTQYF
>NA|TRBV27|NA|TRBJ2-1
TGTGCCAGCAGTTTATCCGGTGCGGGACTGGTAGATGAGCAGTTCTTC
CASSLSGAGLVDEQFF
>TRBD2|TRBV18|NA|TRBJ2-1
TGTGCCAGCTCGATTAGCGGGGGGATCAATGAGCAGTTCTTC
CASSISGGINEQFF
>NA|TRBV7-8|NA|TRBJ2-3
TGTGCCAGCAGCTTAGGAACAGATACGCAGTATTTT
CASSLGTDTQYF
>TRBD2|TRBV10-2|NA|TRBJ2-4
TGCGCCAGCAGTCCCGGGACTAGAGCGGGCATTCAGTACTTC
CASSPGTRAGIQYF
>NA|TRBV19|NA|TRBJ1-2
TGTGCCAGTAGTATAGAAGCAGGCAGCTATGGCTACACCTTC
CASSIEAGSYGYTF
>NA|TRBV12-3/TRBV12-4|NA|TRBJ1-5
TGTGCCAGCAGTTTGTATAGCAATCAGCCCCAGCATTTT
CASSLYSNQPQHF
>NA|TRBV6-5|NA|TRBJ2-7
TGTGCCAGCAGTTACTCTCCTGGGGTGGCCTACGAGCAGTACTTC
CASSYSPGVAYEQYF
>NA|TRBV5-4|NA|TRBJ2-2
TGTGCCAGCAGCTGGGGACAGAACACCGGGGAGCTGTTTTTT
CASSWGQNTGELFF
>TRBD1|TRBV28|NA|TRBJ1-6
TGTGCCAGCAGCCCTTGGACAGGGGGAATGGAATATAATTCACCCCTCCACTTT
CASSPWTGGMEYNSPLHF
>TRBD2|TRBV6-6|NA|TRBJ2-1
TGTGCCAGCAGTCCACGGACTAGCGGGAGAATAGGGCGCTACAATGAGCAGTTCTTC
CASSPRTSGRIGRYNEQFF
>NA|TRBV28|NA|TRBJ1-3
TGTGCCAGCGGAGAGGGGAACTCTGGAAACACCATATATTTT
CASGEGNSGNTIYF
>TRBD1|TRBV23-1|NA|TRBJ1-2
TGCGCCAGCAGTCACCGGGACAGGGAAGCCTATGGCTACACCTTC
CASSHRDREAYGYTF
>TRBD1|TRBV28|NA|TRBJ1-4
TGTGCCAGCAGTTTAGTCCGACAGGGGGTCGGAAAACTGTTTTTT
CASSLVRQGVGKLFF
>TRBD2|TRBV10-3|NA|TRBJ2-7
TGTGCCATCAGTGAGCCCACGCAGACTAGCATTTCCGCCGAGCAGTACTTC
CAISEPTQTSISAEQYF
>NA|TRBV28|once|TRBJ1-1
TGTGCCAGCAGTTTCCGGCAGACGAACACTGAAGCTTTCTTT
CASSFRQTNTEAFF
>TRBD1|TRBV19|once|TRBJ1-2
TGTGCCAGTAGTATAGCCCCCACAGGGGGCGTTGGCTACACCTTC
CASSIAPTGGVGYTF
>TRBD1|TRBV7-2|few|TRBJ2-2
TGTGCCAGCAGCTCAGCGACAGGGGTAGCCGGGGAGCTGTTTTTT
CASSSATGVAGELFF
>NA|TRBV18|NA|TRBJ1-5
TGTGCCAGCTCACCACCAAATAGCAATCAGCCCCAGCATTTT
CASSPPNSNQPQHF
>NA|TRBV28|NA|TRBJ1-6
TGTGCCAGCAGCTTTCTAAGGAGCTCCTATAATTCACCCCTCCACTTT
CASSFLRSSYNSPLHF
>TRBD1|TRBV4-1|NA|TRBJ2-7
TGCGCCAGCAGCCAAGAGCAAGGGGGCTTTTACGAGCAGTACTTC
CASSQEQGGFYEQYF
>NA|TRBV5-4|NA|TRBJ1-1
TGTGCCAGCAGCTTCCCACAGAACACTGAAGCTTTCTTT
CASSFPQNTEAFF
>NA|TRBV7-9|once|TRBJ1-1
TGTGCCAGCAGCTTAGGCCGTATGGGCCAGGGGTACACTGAAGCTTTCTTT
CASSLGRMGQGYTEAFF
>NA|TRBV7-2|NA|TRBJ2-6
TGTGCCAGCACCTTCTTCCGGATCTCTGGGGCCAACGTCCTGACTTTC
CASTFFRISGANVLTF
>TRBD1|TRBV29-1|NA|TRBJ2-1
TGCAGCGTACAATCGCCGGGACAGGTACCCTACAATGAGCAGTTCTTC
CSVQSPGQVPYNEQFF
>TRBD1|TRBV2|once|TRBJ1-4
TGTGCCAGCAGCGACAGGGGATTGGGACTGTTTTTT
CASSDRGLGLFF
>TRBD2|TRBV7-9|NA|TRBJ2-7
TGTGCCAGCAGCCCCAGCGCGAGCGGGGGGTCCCACGAGCAGTACTTC
CASSPSASGGSHEQYF
>NA|TRBV28|once|TRBJ2-3
TGTGCCAGCAGTTCAACCGGGACTCAAACAGATACGCAGTATTTT
CASSSTGTQTDTQYF
>NA|TRBV6-2/TRBV6-3|NA|TRBJ2-7
TGTGCCAGCAGCCCTGGAGGCAGAGCCTACGAGCAGTACTTC
CASSPGGRAYEQYF
>NA|TRBV18|once|TRBJ1-1
TGTGCCAGCTCACCGACCGGGGGGACAACTGAAGCTTTCTTT
CASSPTGGTTEAFF
>NA|TRBV25-1|NA|TRBJ1-5
TGTGCCAGCAGTCCTCGAGGGCGGCACAATCAGCCCCAGCATTTT
CASSPRGRHNQPQHF
>NA|TRBV7-9|NA|TRBJ1-2
TGTGCCAGCAGCTCCCGGGGGGGCCAGGATGGCTACACCTTC
CASSSRGGQDGYTF